Listed below are T cell receptor beta chains from one sample, sequenced in a study of control samples from healthy donors and cancer patients. TCRdb's table, derived via immunoSEQ multiplex PCR, lists solely in-frame clones and lacks some. The sample lists more than 140,000 clones, 94% occurring once. Sequencing was carried out using blood. The receptors shown here come from a man between 40 and 49 years old in good health. The CDR3 runs from the conserved cysteine through the conserved F or W. The order of the fields is clone size, J gene, D gene, V gene, CDR3 protein, CDR3 DNA. A D gene is named only where the DNA matches it firmly. Clone size is stated in some rows and not others, as once, few, many or a class when expanded.

>NA|TRBJ1-2|NA|TRBV14
CASSDGPYGYTF
TGTGCCAGCAGCGACGGACCGTATGGCTACACCTTC
>NA|TRBJ1-1|TRBD1|TRBV4-1
CASSQDRQGGAFF
TGCGCCAGCAGCCAAGATCGACAGGGGGGAGCTTTCTTT
>NA|TRBJ1-3|TRBD1|TRBV7-9
CASSFLQGSSGNTIYF
TGTGCCAGCAGCTTCTTACAGGGGTCCTCTGGAAACACCATATATTTT
>NA|TRBJ1-1|NA|TRBV12-3/TRBV12-4
CASSVRADTEAFF
TGTGCCAGCAGCGTCAGGGCGGACACTGAAGCTTTCTTT
>few|TRBJ1-5|TRBD1|TRBV5-1
CASSRTGDQGQPQHF
TGCGCCAGCAGCCGAACAGGGGATCAGGGTCAGCCCCAGCATTTT
>NA|TRBJ1-1|NA|TRBV20-1
CSASKSGNTEAFF
TGCAGTGCTAGTAAGTCGGGGAACACTGAAGCTTTCTTT
>NA|TRBJ2-7|TRBD2|TRBV3-1/TRBV3-2
CASSQVGGSSYEQYF
TGTGCCAGCAGCCAAGTCGGGGGGAGCTCCTACGAGCAGTACTTC
>NA|TRBJ1-3|TRBD1|TRBV18
CASSPFGQGDTIYF
TGTGCCAGCTCACCATTCGGACAGGGGGACACCATATATTTT
>NA|TRBJ1-2|TRBD1|TRBV7-2
CASSHDRAGYTF
TGTGCCAGCAGCCACGACAGGGCTGGCTACACCTTC
>NA|TRBJ1-1|TRBD1|TRBV4-2
CASSQGTGRGGTEAFF
TGTGCCAGCAGCCAGGGGACAGGGAGGGGAGGCACTGAAGCTTTCTTT
>NA|TRBJ1-5|NA|TRBV6-6
CASSRGEDQPQHF
TGTGCCAGCAGTAGGGGGGAGGATCAGCCCCAGCATTTT
>once|TRBJ2-5|NA|TRBV5-1
CASSPAREETQYF
TGCGCCAGCAGCCCGGCACGGGAAGAGACCCAGTACTTC
>NA|TRBJ1-6|TRBD1|TRBV5-6
CASSLSGQGGSPLHF
TGTGCCAGCAGCTTGTCCGGACAGGGTGGGTCACCCCTCCACTTT
>once|TRBJ2-2|TRBD1|TRBV24-1
CATSGSPETGSTGELFF
TGTGCCACCAGTGGTTCCCCCGAGACAGGGTCAACCGGGGAGCTGTTTTTT
>NA|TRBJ2-7|TRBD2|TRBV29-1
CSVRSGSYEQYF
TGCAGCGTTCGTAGCGGGAGTTACGAGCAGTACTTC
>NA|TRBJ2-5|NA|TRBV15
CATSRDKDRPYPETQYF
TGTGCCACCAGCAGAGATAAGGACAGACCTTATCCGGAGACCCAGTACTTC
>NA|TRBJ1-4|NA|TRBV3-1/TRBV3-2
CASSQDQGKGNEKLFF
TGTGCCAGCAGCCAAGATCAGGGCAAGGGTAATGAAAAACTGTTTTTT
>NA|TRBJ2-1|NA|TRBV9
CASSSRLGGGLYNEQFF
TGTGCCAGCAGCTCCCGCCTGGGGGGGGGCCTCTACAATGAGCAGTTCTTC
>NA|TRBJ1-1|TRBD1|TRBV14
CASSQDQGYIRGYTEAFF
TGTGCCAGCAGCCAAGATCAGGGTTATATCAGGGGGTATACTGAAGCTTTCTTT
>NA|TRBJ2-1|NA|TRBV12-3/TRBV12-4
CASKGSSYNEQFF
TGTGCCAGCAAGGGCTCCTCCTACAATGAGCAGTTCTTC
>NA|TRBJ2-7|NA|TRBV14
CASSQDPRVEGSYEQYF
TGTGCCAGCAGCCAAGATCCCCGGGTGGAGGGGAGCTACGAGCAGTACTTC
>NA|TRBJ2-4|TRBD2|TRBV11-1
CASSFFSGGFNQYF
TGTGCCAGCAGCTTTTTTAGCGGGGGATTTAATCAGTACTTC
>NA|TRBJ1-6|TRBD1|TRBV6-6
CASSPTGVGPNSPLHF
TGTGCCAGCAGCCCCACAGGGGTGGGGCCCAATTCACCCCTCCACTTT
>NA|TRBJ1-6|NA|TRBV19
CASSPFRDRRAYSPLHF
TGTGCCAGTAGCCCCTTTCGCGACAGAAGGGCGTATTCACCCCTCCACTTT
>NA|TRBJ1-2|TRBD1|TRBV5-1
CASSSETGAYGYTF
TGCGCCAGCAGCTCCGAGACAGGGGCCTATGGCTACACCTTC
>NA|TRBJ1-1|NA|TRBV27
CASSLSGLTNTEAFF
TGTGCCAGCAGTTTATCTGGACTCACGAACACTGAAGCTTTCTTT
>NA|TRBJ2-7|TRBD1|TRBV7-6
CASSSTGAALLSEQYF
TGTGCCAGCAGCTCTACAGGGGCTGCCTTACTATCCGAGCAGTACTTC
>NA|TRBJ1-6|TRBD1|TRBV14
CASSQGGALGQGALGLLYNSPLHF
TGTGCCAGCAGCCAAGGGGGAGCTTTGGGACAGGGGGCGCTGGGGCTACTTTACAATTCACCCCTCCACTTT
>NA|TRBJ1-1|NA|TRBV6-6
CASSWSNTEAFF
TGTGCCAGCAGTTGGTCGAACACTGAAGCTTTCTTT
>NA|TRBJ1-2|NA|TRBV28
CASSKSYGYTF
TGTGCCAGCAGCAAAAGCTATGGCTACACCTTC
>NA|TRBJ1-2|NA|TRBV19
CASSPPWGGEYGYTF
TGTGCCAGTAGCCCTCCCTGGGGGGGTGAATATGGCTACACCTTC
>NA|TRBJ1-1|NA|TRBV5-6
CASSLLVLGGQNTEAFF
TGTGCCAGCAGCTTGTTGGTTCTGGGGGGCCAAAACACTGAAGCTTTCTTT
>NA|TRBJ1-2|NA|TRBV11-2
CASSLIIGGGSNYGYTF
TGTGCCAGCAGCCTCATAATTGGAGGGGGGAGTAACTATGGCTACACCTTC
>NA|TRBJ2-1|TRBD2|TRBV29-1
CSVEFGGSGRNLYEQFF
TGCAGCGTTGAATTCGGTGGTAGCGGGAGAAATCTCTATGAGCAGTTCTTC
>NA|TRBJ2-3|TRBD2|TRBV24-1
CATSDLSGGAGIDTQYF
TGTGCCACCAGTGATCTGAGCGGGGGGGCTGGGATTGATACGCAGTATTTT
>NA|TRBJ2-7|NA|TRBV28
CASSPAEYEQYF
TGTGCCAGCAGTCCCGCCGAGTACGAGCAGTACTTC
>NA|TRBJ1-5|NA|TRBV5-6
CASSLGEWTVDQPQHF
TGTGCCAGCAGCTTAGGGGAGTGGACAGTAGATCAGCCCCAGCATTTT
>NA|TRBJ2-7|TRBD1|TRBV7-8
CASSLGQGAGEQYF
TGTGCCAGCAGCTTAGGACAGGGGGCGGGAGAGCAGTACTTC